This T cell receptor (beta chain) came from a study of radiotherapy plus CTLA-4 blockade in lung cancer. Study details: Objective responses were observed in 15% to 20% of patients, and disease control was achieved by 31%. Broader study findings: Clones derived from tumor TCRs expanded in blood after radiotherapy plus ipilimumab. Strongest reported response predictors: early blood clone changes and post-radiation interferon-beta.

Germline loops: CDR1 MDHEN, CDR2 SYDVKM. The CDR3 is 14 amino acids. Germline trimming cut 5 bases from V and 2 bases from J; bases unmatched to any gene: 2. CTLA-4 blockade with ipilimumab, together with focal radiation, was given to patients with chemo-refractory metastatic non-small-cell lung cancer. This clone was seen more than once but under ten times. Antigen unknown. Data came from immunoSEQ multiplex PCR; TCRdb stores just in-frame clones and leaves some out. This table holds some 110,000 clones, approximately 84% found once. This material consisted of peripheral blood, taken from a patient treated with radiotherapy plus ipilimumab. The sequence came from a human donor with non-small cell lung cancer who had a partial response to radiotherapy plus ipilimumab. The chain joins TRBV28 to TRBJ1-4; 7 bases are shared with TRBD1. CDR3 DNA: TGTGCCAGCAGTCGACAGGGCACTAATGAAAAACTGTTTTTT. Translating gives CASSRQGTNEKLFF.